The 27 T cell receptor beta chains given below trace back to one sample, sequenced in a study of vaccination effects on CD4 cells after COVID-19. Measured with immunoSEQ multiplex PCR; TCRdb has only the in-frame clones, and not every one. This table holds roughly 56,000 clones, about 74% found once. For these TCRs, the target antigens are not known. Once cultured for approximately ten days, the cells underwent separation to obtain CD4+ T cells. This specimen consisted of CD4+ T cells from PBMCs cultured without peptide, obtained before COVID-19 vaccination. The receptors derive from a human donor who received a COVID-19 vaccine.

In its sample, this clone was seen once. The chain employs TRBV7-8 and TRBJ2-3; 9 positions match TRBD2. Unmatched junction bases numbered 18, after V lost 4 bases and J lost 4 bases. The V gene's germline CDR1 is SGHVS and CDR2 FQNEAQ. The CDR3 extends over 19 amino acids. In DNA form, the CDR3 reads TGTGCCAGCAGCTCCCTAGGTTCAACGCGGGGGGGCCTTTCAGATACGCAGTATTTT. Translation gives CASSSLGSTRGGLSDTQYF.

This chain links TRBV6-6 with TRBJ2-2; perhaps TRBD2 as D (5 bases). The V gene lost 8 bases and the J gene lost 6 bases, with 10 bases spanning the gap. Germline assignment: CDR1 MNHNY and CDR2 SVGAGI (reference sequence). The CDR3 length is 12 residues. CDR3 coding DNA: TGTGCCAGCGGGCTAGCTTCCGGGGAGCTGTTTTTT. This gives the protein CASGLASGELFF.

The CDR3 loop is CASSESRFAEAFF. The DNA for the CDR3 is TGTGCCAGCAGTGAATCAAGGTTCGCTGAAGCTTTCTTT. This sequence joins TRBV6-1 and TRBJ1-1; unclear D gene. The CDR3 is 13 amino acids. Germline CDR1 and CDR2: MNHNS and SASEGT. V lost 2 bases, J lost 6 bases, and 10 bases lay in between.

The chain employs TRBV5-1 and TRBJ2-2; unclear D gene. Per germline, CDR1 SGHRS and CDR2 YFSETQ. This CDR3 region has 14 residues. V was pared by 0 bases and J by 5 bases, with 8 bases between. CDR3 protein: CASSLGRGTGELFF. The CDR3 nucleotides read TGCGCCAGCAGCTTGGGCCGAGGAACCGGGGAGCTGTTTTTT.

The chain combines TRBV24-1 with TRBJ1-5, with D hard to call. In germline, CDR1 is KGHDR, CDR2 SFDVKD. Trimming left V 4 bases short and J 3 bases short, with 9 bases between. The CDR3 has 14 amino acids. CDR3 sequence: CATSDYGNNQPQHF. CDR3 bases: TGTGCCACCAGTGACTACGGGAACAATCAGCCCCAGCATTTT.

The chain combines TRBV29-1 with TRBJ1-1, with D tentatively TRBD1 (6 bases). The ends were cut back, 7 bases at V and 5 bases at J, with 38 bases in the middle. CDR1 and CDR2 (germline): SQVTM, ANQGSEA. This CDR3 spans 20 amino acids. CDR3 DNA: TGCAGCGCCCGATCAACCCTCTCGACCCGGGACACAAGGGAGGGAACTGAAGCTTTCTTT. It yields the protein CSARSTLSTRDTREGTEAFF. Variable domain in full (rest from reference TRBV29-1 and TRBJ1-1): SAVISQKPSRDICQRGTSLTIQCQVDSQVTMMFWYRQQPGQSLTLIATANQGSEATYESGFVIDKFPISRPNLTFSTLTVSNMSPEDSSIYLCSARSTLSTRDTREGTEAFFGQGTRLTVV.

This chain links TRBV11-2 with TRBJ1-1, with 7 bases fitting TRBD1. This CDR3 is built from 14 residues. CDR1 SGHAT and CDR2 FQNNGV come from the germline V gene. After removal of 5 bases from V and 1 base from J, the junction contained 4 bases not matched to a gene. As DNA, the CDR3 is TGTGCCAGCAGCCCAGGGGGGCGGAACACTGAAGCTTTCTTT. Its translation: CASSPGGRNTEAFF. Using reference TRBV11-2 and TRBJ1-1 for the parts outside the CDR3, the full variable domain is EAGVAQSPRYKIIEKRQSVAFWCNPISGHATLYWYQQILGQGPKLLIQFQNNGVVDDSQLPKDRFSAERLKGVDSTLKIQPAKLEDSAVYLCASSPGGRNTEAFFGQGTRLTVV.

V gene TRBV5-1 combines with J gene TRBJ2-5; D gene uncertain. The CDR3 has 14 amino acids. Germline loops: CDR1 SGHRS, CDR2 YFSETQ. Trimming took off 0 bases at V and 2 bases at J, with 8 bases between the two ends. The CDR3 bases are TGCGCCAGCAGCTTGGCCCAGGTACAAGAGACCCAGTACTTC. Amino acid sequence: CASSLAQVQETQYF.

The chain couples TRBV28 to TRBJ1-1, with unresolved D. CDR1 and CDR2 (germline): MDHEN, SYDVKM. CDR3 length: 13 amino acids. Trimming cost V 5 bases and J 4 bases, with 11 bases left between them. CDR3 DNA sequence: TGTGCCAGCAGTATGACGAGAATCACTGAAGCTTTCTTT. Translating gives CASSMTRITEAFF.

This chain's CDR3 is CASSPTESANTGELFF. CDR3 bases: TGCGCCAGCAGCCCTACAGAAAGCGCGAACACCGGGGAGCTGTTTTTT. This chain links TRBV5-1 with TRBJ2-2; D is uncertain. Trimming stripped 4 bases from V and 0 bases from J, with 13 bases between. The germline gives CDR1 SGHRS, CDR2 YFSETQ. CDR3 size: 16 residues.

A few counts support this clone. The chain is built from TRBV3-1 (or the pseudogene TRBV3-2) and TRBJ2-7; a weak D match, TRBD1 (6 bases). Trimming pared 0 bases from V and 3 bases from J, leaving 12 bases between. This CDR3 region has 15 residues. Germline values: CDR1 LGHDT, CDR2 YNNKEL (reference sequence). The CDR3 nucleotides read TGTGCCAGCAGCCAAGACCCGGGACATCTCTACGAGCAGTACGTC. It is translated as CASSQDPGHLYEQYV.

CDR3 sequence: CASSESAARQILTEQYV. The CDR3 bases are TGCGCCAGCAGTGAGTCGGCCGCGAGACAGATATTGACCGAGCAGTACGTC. The chain combines TRBV10-2 with TRBJ2-7; maybe TRBD1 (5 bases). V gave up 0 bases and J gave up 6 bases, with 21 bases separating them. This CDR3 contains 17 residues. The germline V gene encodes CDR1 WSHSY and CDR2 SAAADI.

The chain recombines TRBV2 with TRBJ2-7; D unresolved. V was clipped by 6 bases and J by 4 bases, with 10 bases between them. The length of the CDR3 is 12 residues. Germline CDR1 and CDR2: SNHLY and FYNNEI. The CDR3 region is CASRVWDYEQYV. The CDR3 coding sequence is TGTGCCAGCAGGGTCTGGGATTACGAGCAGTACGTC.

In its sample, this clone was seen a few times. V gene TRBV3-1 (or the pseudogene TRBV3-2) combines with J gene TRBJ1-2; TRBD1 agrees at 8 bases. CDR3 size: 11 residues. Trimming took 5 bases from V and 7 from J; bases not matched to a gene: 0. Germline CDR1 and CDR2: LGHDT and YNNKEL (reference sequence). CDR3 sequence reads: CASSDRGGYTF. Here the CDR3 DNA reads TGTGCCAGCAGCGACAGGGGTGGCTACACCTTC.

The chain has TRBV9 and TRBJ2-3; D gene uncertain. CDR3 length equals 12 residues. Germline V gene data show CDR1 as SGDLS and CDR2 as YYNGEE. V lost 5 bases, J lost 6 bases, and 10 bases lay in between. The CDR3 DNA follows: TGTGCCAGCAGTCCCCACATGGATACGCAGTATTTT. It is translated as CASSPHMDTQYF.

Here the CDR3 DNA reads TGTGCCAGTAGTTCCGGACAGGGAGGGGATACGCAGTATTTT. Translation: CASSSGQGGDTQYF. This chain joins TRBV19 and TRBJ2-3; the D gene is possibly TRBD1 (8 bases). CDR1 is LNHDA, CDR2 SQIVND, per germline (reference sequence). V dropped 5 bases and J dropped 6 bases, with 15 bases sitting between them. This CDR3 contains 14 residues.

The chain employs TRBV7-9 and TRBJ1-2; D might be TRBD1 (6 bases). Germline lookup yields CDR1 SEHNR and CDR2 FQNEAQ (reference sequence). Trimming shortened V by 4 bases and J by 0 bases, and 9 bases separated the two germline ends. The CDR3 sequence is 14 residues long. The DNA of the CDR3 is TGTGCCAGCAGCTCGGACAGTACTAACTATGGCTACACCTTC. Protein: CASSSDSTNYGYTF.

The rearrangement uses TRBV5-1 and TRBJ2-2; D gene ambiguous. CDR1 SGHRS and CDR2 YFSETQ come from the germline V gene. The CDR3 runs 16 residues. V lost 0 bases and J 4 bases, leaving 13 bases between the germline ends. The CDR3 here is CASSLAAGMGTGELFF. The CDR3 nucleotides are TGCGCCAGCAGCTTGGCGGCAGGCATGGGCACCGGGGAGCTGTTTTTT. The full variable domain, with the rest looked up from reference TRBV5-1 and TRBJ2-2, is KAGVTQTPRYLIKTRGQQVTLSCSPISGHRSVSWYQQTPGQGLQFLFEYFSETQRNKGNFPGRFSGRQFSNSRSEMNVSTLELGDSALYLCASSLAAGMGTGELFFGEGSRLTVL.

The chain links TRBV2 to TRBJ2-5, with D unclear. Germline values: CDR1 SNHLY, CDR2 FYNNEI. The CDR3 extends over 12 amino acids. The ends were cut back, 5 bases at V and 3 bases at J, with 7 bases in the middle. CDR3 bases: TGTGCCAGCAGTTACTACAAAGAGACCCAGTACTTC. Its protein is CASSYYKETQYF.

This clone occurred a few times. This rearrangement joins TRBV25-1 to TRBJ2-6; D remains unclear. Germline CDR1 and CDR2: MGHDK and SYGVNS. This CDR3 is 14 amino acids long. V was trimmed by 5 bases and J by 0 bases, leaving 5 bases between them. This chain's CDR3 is CASSPPSGANVLTF. CDR3 in DNA: TGTGCCAGCAGTCCGCCCTCTGGGGCCAACGTCCTGACTTTC.

This clone was seen only once. The chain carries TRBV29-1 and TRBJ2-2, with a tentative D call TRBD1 (5 bases). The CDR3 has 12 amino acids. V lost 4 bases to trimming and J lost 7 bases, with 10 bases between them. CDR1 and CDR2 (germline): SQVTM, ANQGSEA. CDR3 sequence (DNA): TGCAGCGTTGCCCCAGGGATCGGGGAGCTGTTTTTT. This sequence encodes CSVAPGIGELFF.

This clone occurred a few times. The J gene is TRBJ2-7, the V gene TRBV5-5; D is ambiguous. Trimming removed 1 base from V and 2 bases from J, with 10 bases in between. Germline lookup yields CDR1 SGHKS and CDR2 YYEKEE (reference sequence). This CDR3 comprises 14 residues. CDR3 DNA: TGTGCCAGCAGCTTGTCTTTTACGGCCTACGAGCAGTACGTC. It codes for CASSLSFTAYEQYV.

The chain uses TRBV6-7 and TRBJ2-7; 9 nucleotides line up with TRBD2. TRBV6-7 is identified as an open reading frame with a role that is uncertain. Losses at the gene ends were 5 bases for V and 0 bases for J; bases not matched to a gene: 5. CDR3 length: 15 residues. CDR3 DNA: TGTGCCAGCAGTCCCAGACTAGCGGCCTCCTACGAGCAGTACGTC. The encoded protein is CASSPRLAASYEQYV.

The CDR3 DNA is TGCACCCCTACTAAGGCGGAGACCCAGTACTTC. It codes for CTPTKAETQYF. The V and J genes are TRBV20-1 and TRBJ2-5; no clear D gene. Germline V gene lookup returns CDR1 DFQATT and CDR2 SNEGSKA (reference sequence). The CDR3 sequence is 11 residues long.

V and J are TRBV24-1 and TRBJ2-1, with 7 bases that match TRBD1. Germline CDR1 is KGHDR and CDR2 is SFDVKD. V gave up 2 bases and J gave up 8 bases; unmatched junction bases: 5. This CDR3 has 14 residues. The CDR3 here is CATSDSGQADEQFF. For the CDR3, the DNA is TGTGCCACCAGTGATTCCGGACAGGCCGATGAGCAGTTCTTC.

The V gene is TRBV18, the J gene TRBJ1-2; D gene uncertain. Germline V gene sequence: CDR1 KGHSH, CDR2 LQKENI. Trimming pared 5 bases from V and 8 bases from J, leaving 18 bases between. The CDR3 spans 14 residues. The CDR3 nucleotides read TGTGCCAGCTCATCGAACGTAGGACCGCAGGGCTACACCTTC. Encoded protein: CASSSNVGPQGYTF.

The rearrangement joins TRBV6-5 to TRBJ2-2; D might be TRBD1 or TRBD2, each matching 5 bases. V lost 2 bases to trimming and J lost 0 bases, with 7 bases between them. The CDR3 loop spans 15 amino acids. Germline assignment: CDR1 MNHEY and CDR2 SVGAGI. CDR3 bases: TGTGCCAGCAGTTACGGGACCTCGAACACCGGGGAGCTGTTTTTT. Its protein product is CASSYGTSNTGELFF.